This T cell receptor beta chain was documented in a study of blood T cells in healthy people across ages. In the case of this clonotype: The antigen is undetermined.

The study's findings and limits: PBMCs that were unsorted prevented a conclusive naive versus antigen-experienced comparison.

The V and J ends lost 1 base and 5 bases respectively, with 14 bases between them. This CDR3 region has 15 residues. The germline CDR1 and CDR2 sequences are KGHSH and LQKENI. Sample-barcoded 5' priming and a J-beta primer mix drove a second PCR of roughly 6 to 12 cycles. Using its own MiXCR run on the 5' RACE reads, TCRdb lists one record per CDR3 protein. The sample has over 500,000 distinct CDR3 sequences; about 29% are singletons. The data also belong to a second study, concerning T cells of mothers and their children. This second study notes: The yield was over 8.5 million TCR beta CDR3 reads from each mother and around 2.9 million from each child.

The gene calls are TRBV18 and TRBJ2-5, with D possibly matching TRBD1 (6 bases). The source material was blood. The receptor's source is a boy aged 2 to 10 in good health. Here the CDR3 reads CASSPLDRSMETQYF. The CDR3 nucleotides read TGTGCCAGCTCACCACTTGACAGGTCTATGGAGACCCAGTACTTC.